The 14 T cell receptor beta chains in this list originate from one sample, sequenced in a study of CXCR3-negative and CXCR3-positive naive CD8 T cells. These receptors lack a known antigen. Researchers prepared the TRB cDNA libraries using 5' RACE with UMI labels. From its re-call of the 5' RACE reads, TCRdb lists each CDR3 protein once, without DNA. The sample has tens of thousands of distinct CDR3 sequences. Findings of the study overall: In CXCR3-positive naive cells, the TRB CDR3s were more hydrophobic than in CXCR3-negative naive cells.

The sample was naive CXCR3+ CD8+ T cells from blood. As to subset: CD45RO-CCR7+CD27+CD95- naive CD8+ T cells expressing CXCR3 (TNR3+). These receptors were obtained from a human donor in good health. Some clones in this sample may be carry-over from other donors' samples.

V and J are TRBV29-1 and TRBJ2-5. Germline V lookup: CDR1 SQVTM, CDR2 ANQGSEA. The CDR3 consists of 12 residues. The CDR3 region is CSVMTNQETQYF.

CDR3 residues: CSASGRGDEQFF. The chain joins TRBV20-1 to TRBJ2-1; TCRdb picks TRBD2, but there is no DNA to check that call. The CDR3 is made up of 12 amino acids. Germline V gives CDR1 DFQATT, CDR2 SNEGSKA (reference sequence).

The V gene is TRBV20-1, the J gene TRBJ2-2; TCRdb's D gene call, TRBD2, goes unchecked for lack of DNA. In germline, CDR1 is DFQATT, CDR2 SNEGSKA (reference sequence). The CDR3 is made up of 15 amino acids. The CDR3: CSARRGGRDTGELFF.

The chain combines TRBV4-3 with TRBJ2-1; TCRdb's D call, TRBD2, is unchecked because there is no DNA. Germline CDR1 is LGHNA and CDR2 is YSLEER. The CDR3 sequence is 16 residues long. The CDR3: CASSQDPGGRANEQFF.

The chain uses TRBV5-1 and TRBJ1-1; the TCRdb D gene call, TRBD1, has no DNA to confirm it. Germline V gene lookup returns CDR1 SGHRS and CDR2 YFSETQ. CDR3 length: 13 residues. The CDR3 loop reads CASSDLGGTEAFF.

The rearrangement links TRBV28 to TRBJ2-7. This CDR3 region has 16 residues. Germline assignment: CDR1 MDHEN and CDR2 SYDVKM. The CDR3 sequence: CASTSSRSPGANEQYF.

The gene calls are TRBV4-2 and TRBJ2-3. Germline loops: CDR1 LGHNA, CDR2 YNFKEQ. The CDR3 is 11 residues long. The CDR3 protein is CASKDGGPQYF.

This rearrangement joins TRBV25-1 to TRBJ1-2. CDR3 length: 12 amino acids. CDR1 and CDR2 (germline): MGHDK, SYGVNS. This chain's CDR3 is CASSDLGKGYTF.

The V call is TRBV29-1, the J call TRBJ1-3. Germline values: CDR1 SQVTM, CDR2 ANQGSEA. The CDR3 contains 13 residues. This CDR3 reads CSVGSSSGNTIYF.

The V call is TRBV9, the J call TRBJ2-1; there is no DNA to check the TCRdb D call of TRBD2. Germline CDR1 reads SGDLS; CDR2 reads YYNGEE. CDR3 size: 14 residues. CDR3 residues: CASSPPSGSSEQFF.

V gene TRBV27 combines with J gene TRBJ2-3. The germline V gene encodes CDR1 MNHEY and CDR2 SMNVEV (reference sequence). The CDR3 has 14 residues. Here the CDR3 reads CASSLSWGTDTQYF.

This chain uses TRBV6-1 with TRBJ1-1. Germline-derived CDR1 and CDR2 are MNHNS and SASEGT. This CDR3 region has 13 residues. The CDR3 protein is CASSEVEGTEAFF.

The chain joins TRBV19 to TRBJ2-5; with no DNA, the TCRdb D assignment of TRBD2 cannot be verified. This CDR3 contains 14 residues. In germline, CDR1 is LNHDA, CDR2 SQIVND (reference sequence). This CDR3 is CASSIRSGSETQYF.

V and J are TRBV14 and TRBJ2-1; the TCRdb call, TRBD1, lacks DNA for checking. The CDR3 length is 16 residues. CDR1 and CDR2 from the germline V gene are SGHDN and FVKESK. This CDR3 is CASSQDPRLPLDEQFF.